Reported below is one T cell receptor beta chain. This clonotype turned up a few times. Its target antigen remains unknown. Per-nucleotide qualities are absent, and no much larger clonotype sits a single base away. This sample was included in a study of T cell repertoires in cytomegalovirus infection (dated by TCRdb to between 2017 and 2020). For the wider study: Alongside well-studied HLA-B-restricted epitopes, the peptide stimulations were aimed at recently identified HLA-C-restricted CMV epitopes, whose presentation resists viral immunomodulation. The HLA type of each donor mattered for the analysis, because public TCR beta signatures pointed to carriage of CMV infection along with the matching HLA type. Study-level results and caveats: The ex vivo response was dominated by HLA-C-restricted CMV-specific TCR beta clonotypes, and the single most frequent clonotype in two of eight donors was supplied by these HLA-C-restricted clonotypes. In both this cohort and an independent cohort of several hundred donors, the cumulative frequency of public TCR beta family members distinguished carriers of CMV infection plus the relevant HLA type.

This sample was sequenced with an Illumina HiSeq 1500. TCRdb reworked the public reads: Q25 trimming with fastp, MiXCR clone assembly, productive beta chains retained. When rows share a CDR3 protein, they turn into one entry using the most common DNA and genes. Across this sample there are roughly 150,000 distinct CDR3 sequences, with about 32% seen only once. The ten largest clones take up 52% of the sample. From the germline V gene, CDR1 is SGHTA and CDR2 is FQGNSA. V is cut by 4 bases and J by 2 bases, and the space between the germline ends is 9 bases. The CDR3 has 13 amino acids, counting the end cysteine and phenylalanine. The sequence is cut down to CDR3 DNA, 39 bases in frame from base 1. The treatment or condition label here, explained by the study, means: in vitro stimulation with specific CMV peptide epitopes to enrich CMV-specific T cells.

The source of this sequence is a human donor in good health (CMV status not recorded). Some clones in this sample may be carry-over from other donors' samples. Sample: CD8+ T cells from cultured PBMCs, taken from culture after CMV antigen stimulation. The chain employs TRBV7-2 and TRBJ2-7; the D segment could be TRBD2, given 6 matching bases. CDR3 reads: CASSSDYPYEQYF. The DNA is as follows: TGTGCCAGCAGCTCGGACTACCCCTACGAGCAGTACTTC.